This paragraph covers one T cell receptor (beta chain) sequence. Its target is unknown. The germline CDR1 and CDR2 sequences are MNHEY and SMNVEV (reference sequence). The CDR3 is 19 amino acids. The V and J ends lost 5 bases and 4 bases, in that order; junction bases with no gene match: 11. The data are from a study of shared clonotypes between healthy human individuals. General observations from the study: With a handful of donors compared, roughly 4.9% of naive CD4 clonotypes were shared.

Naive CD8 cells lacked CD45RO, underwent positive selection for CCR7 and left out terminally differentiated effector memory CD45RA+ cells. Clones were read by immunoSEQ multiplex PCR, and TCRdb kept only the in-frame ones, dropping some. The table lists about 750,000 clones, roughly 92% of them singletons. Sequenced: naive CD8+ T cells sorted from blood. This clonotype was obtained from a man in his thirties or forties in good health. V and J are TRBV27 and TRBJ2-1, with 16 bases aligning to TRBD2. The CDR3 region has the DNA TGTGCCAGCAGTCCCCTGGGACTAGCGGGAGGGCCCAGGTACAATGAGCAGTTCTTC. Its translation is CASSPLGLAGGPRYNEQFF.